Below, 21 T cell receptor beta chains from the same sample are listed, as sequenced in a study of T cell responses to AZD1222 COVID-19 vaccine. Assay: immunoSEQ multiplex PCR; the TCRdb copy retains only in-frame clones and omits some. The sample includes over 100,000 clones, roughly 92% seen only once; the top ten take 5%. The sample in question was peripheral blood, obtained on day 0 of AZD1222 vaccination. These receptors were taken from an adult in good health.

V usage is TRBV6-5 and J usage is TRBJ1-5, with D perhaps matching TRBD1 (5 bases). CDR1 is MNHEY and CDR2 is SVGAGI in the germline V gene. The CDR3 extends over 13 amino acids. Trimming removed 6 bases from V and 5 bases from J, with 11 bases in between. CDR3 sequence reads: CASRNRLHQPQHF. As DNA, the CDR3 is TGTGCCAGCAGGAACAGGCTGCATCAGCCCCAGCATTTT.

V usage is TRBV6-2 or TRBV6-3 and J usage is TRBJ1-6; 7 bases align to TRBD1. The trim removed 4 bases at V and 8 bases at J, leaving 14 bases unmatched. The CDR3 contains 17 residues. CDR1 is MNHEY and CDR2 is SVGEGT in the germline V gene. CDR3 residues: CASSSSFKQGFHSPLHF. The CDR3 DNA follows: TGTGCCAGCAGTTCCTCCTTCAAACAGGGGTTTCATTCACCCCTCCACTTT.

The rearrangement uses TRBV4-2 and TRBJ1-6; TRBD1 aligns across 9 bases. Germline lookup yields CDR1 LGHNA and CDR2 YNFKEQ. The length of the CDR3 is 16 residues. Unmatched junction bases numbered 7, after V lost 0 bases and J lost 10 bases. DNA for the CDR3: TGTGCCAGCAGCCAAGAGACAGGGGGTGTCCGGTCACCCCTCCACTTT. Its protein product is CASSQETGGVRSPLHF.

The J gene is TRBJ1-5, the V gene TRBV30, with 7 bases identical to TRBD1. The V and J ends lost 1 base and 5 bases, in that order; junction bases with no gene match: 2. The CDR3 is 13 amino acids. Germline values: CDR1 GTSNPN, CDR2 SVGIG (reference sequence). The CDR3 nucleotides read TGTGCCTGGAGTGAACAGGGGTATCAGCCCCAGCATTTT. It translates to CAWSEQGYQPQHF.

The chain uses TRBV19 and TRBJ2-3; D is tentatively TRBD1 or TRBD2 (5 bases each). Germline V CDR1 and CDR2: LNHDA, SQIVND (reference sequence). The CDR3 is made up of 16 amino acids. Trimming shortened V by 1 base and J by 4 bases, and 15 bases separated the two germline ends. This CDR3 reads CASSIVRGEGADTQYF. CDR3 DNA: TGTGCCAGTAGTATAGTTAGGGGAGAGGGCGCAGATACGCAGTATTTT.

The V call is TRBV3-1 (or the pseudogene TRBV3-2), the J call TRBJ2-5, with a possible D match to TRBD2 (6 bases). This CDR3 spans 13 amino acids. V was trimmed by 5 bases and J by 1 base, leaving 8 bases between them. Germline V CDR1 and CDR2: LGHDT, YNNKEL (reference sequence). CDR3 in amino acids: CASSDSGQETQYF. The CDR3, as DNA: TGTGCCAGCAGCGATAGCGGCCAAGAGACCCAGTACTTC.

The CDR3 loop reads CATRLVGLVFLDEQFF. The CDR3 bases are TGTGCCACCAGGTTAGTGGGCCTAGTTTTTTTGGATGAGCAGTTCTTC. V and J are TRBV24-1 and TRBJ2-1; no firm D call. The CDR3 extends over 16 amino acids. Trimming took off 7 bases at V and 8 bases at J, with 23 bases between the two ends. In germline, CDR1 is KGHDR, CDR2 SFDVKD.

The V and J genes are TRBV7-8 and TRBJ2-3, with 9 bases identical to TRBD2. The trim removed 2 bases at V and 5 bases at J, leaving 11 bases unmatched. Germline CDR1 is SGHVS and CDR2 is FQNEAQ. The CDR3 contains 17 residues. The CDR3 here is CASSLLWLAGSVDTQYF. CDR3 nucleotide sequence: TGTGCCAGCAGCTTACTATGGCTAGCGGGATCTGTAGATACGCAGTATTTT.

The chain recombines TRBV28 with TRBJ2-2; D unclear. The CDR3 extends over 13 amino acids. Deletions cut 3 bases from V and 6 bases from J, with 8 bases between. Per germline, CDR1 MDHEN and CDR2 SYDVKM. In DNA form, the CDR3 reads TGTGCCAGCAGTTTTCGAGGCGCCGGGGAGCTGTTTTTT. It translates to CASSFRGAGELFF.

V usage is TRBV7-2 and J usage is TRBJ2-7; D may be TRBD2 (5 bases). The CDR3 consists of 14 residues. Deletions cut 3 bases from V and 2 bases from J, with 11 bases between. Germline values: CDR1 SGHTA, CDR2 FQGNSA. CDR3: CASSFSDGPYEQYF. In DNA, the CDR3 is TGTGCCAGCAGCTTTAGCGACGGACCCTACGAGCAGTACTTC.

The chain links TRBV10-3 to TRBJ2-2, with D hard to call. Trimming cost V 0 bases and J 7 bases, with 6 bases left between them. CDR3 length: 13 amino acids. Germline-derived CDR1 and CDR2 are ENHRY and SYGVKD. CDR3 sequence: CAISESSGGELFF. The CDR3 nucleotides read TGTGCCATCAGTGAGTCGTCCGGCGGGGAGCTGTTTTTT.

The chain couples TRBV7-9 to TRBJ2-7; D tentatively reads TRBD1 or TRBD2 (7 bases each). This CDR3 spans 15 amino acids. Trimming removed 5 bases at V and 1 base at J, with 15 bases between. The germline V gene encodes CDR1 SEHNR and CDR2 FQNEAQ (reference sequence). DNA for the CDR3: TGTGCCAGCAGCCCCCAGGGGGGAGGGTCCTACGAGCAGTACTTC. Its protein is CASSPQGGGSYEQYF.

This sequence joins TRBV5-1 and TRBJ1-1; D unclear. Germline V gives CDR1 SGHRS, CDR2 YFSETQ. The ends were cut back, 5 bases at V and 0 bases at J, with 5 bases in the middle. There are 12 residues in the CDR3. The CDR3: CASSTVNTEAFF. The DNA of the CDR3 is TGCGCCAGCAGTACAGTGAACACTGAAGCTTTCTTT.

The V call is TRBV7-3, the J call TRBJ2-2; no reliable D call. Per germline, CDR1 SGHTA and CDR2 FQGTGA. The CDR3 sequence is 12 residues long. V was pared by 4 bases and J by 3 bases, with 3 bases between. The CDR3 nucleotides read TGTGCCAGCAGCTCTCACACCGGGGAGCTGTTTTTT. This translates into CASSSHTGELFF.

This chain connects TRBV15 to TRBJ2-3; D is uncertain. V was clipped by 0 bases and J by 4 bases, with 5 bases between them. CDR1 and CDR2 (germline): LNHNV, YYDKDF (reference sequence). This CDR3 comprises 13 residues. The CDR3 spells CATSRDFADTQYF. The CDR3 DNA is TGTGCCACCAGCAGAGATTTCGCAGATACGCAGTATTTT.

This sequence joins TRBV7-9 and TRBJ2-3, with TRBD2 identical over 12 bases. Looked up from germline, CDR1 is SEHNR and CDR2 is FQNEAQ (reference sequence). The CDR3 totals 16 residues. V gave up 3 bases and J gave up 2 bases; unmatched junction bases: 3. The CDR3 sequence is CASSFTSGRLTDTQYF. The DNA of the CDR3 is TGTGCCAGCAGCTTTACTAGCGGGAGGCTCACAGATACGCAGTATTTT.

The rearrangement links TRBV7-9 to TRBJ2-7; D gene ambiguous. Trimming took 3 bases from V and 2 from J, leaving 8 bases between them. Germline assignment: CDR1 SEHNR and CDR2 FQNEAQ (reference sequence). CDR3 length: 13 amino acids. CDR3 protein: CASSLWDTYEQYF. DNA of the CDR3: TGTGCCAGCAGCTTGTGGGATACCTACGAGCAGTACTTC.

The gene calls are TRBV7-9 and TRBJ2-3, with no clear D. The CDR3 sequence is 12 residues long. The germline V gene has CDR1 SEHNR and CDR2 FQNEAQ (reference sequence). V was clipped by 5 bases and J by 6 bases, with 9 bases between them. CDR3 DNA: TGTGCCAGCAGCCCCACGATGGATACGCAGTATTTT. It codes for CASSPTMDTQYF.

V gene TRBV27 combines with J gene TRBJ2-3; D ambiguous. This CDR3 contains 12 residues. Germline assignment: CDR1 MNHEY and CDR2 SMNVEV (reference sequence). Trimming pared 5 bases from V and 3 bases from J, leaving 6 bases between. The CDR3 region has the DNA TGTGCCAGCAGTGGTATGACAGATACGCAGTATTTT. Protein product: CASSGMTDTQYF.

This rearrangement joins TRBV7-8 to TRBJ2-1, with 15 bases fitting TRBD2. The CDR3 length is 13 residues. V gave up 8 bases and J gave up 7 bases; unmatched junction bases: 0. The germline V gene has CDR1 SGHVS and CDR2 FQNEAQ. CDR3 region: CASGTSGRNEQFF. For the CDR3, the DNA is TGTGCCAGCGGGACTAGCGGGAGGAATGAGCAGTTCTTC. Full variable domain (missing parts from reference TRBV7-8 and TRBJ2-1): GAGVSQSPRYKVAKRGQDVALRCDPISGHVSLFWYQQALGQGPEFLTYFQNEAQLDKSGLPSDRFFAERPEGSVSTLKIQRTQQEDSAVYLCASGTSGRNEQFFGPGTRLTVL.

V gene TRBV28 combines with J gene TRBJ2-3, with D possibly TRBD1 on 6 matching bases. The V gene's germline CDR1 is MDHEN and CDR2 SYDVKM. The CDR3 extends over 16 amino acids. V lost 5 bases and J 0 bases, leaving 15 bases between the germline ends. The CDR3 sequence: CASSLYRADSTDTQYF. The DNA of the CDR3 is TGTGCCAGCAGTCTGTACAGGGCCGATAGCACAGATACGCAGTATTTT.